One sample yielded the 18 T cell receptor beta chains listed below, sequenced in a study of identical twins. TCRdb ran MiXCR on the 5' RACE reads and lists one entry per CDR3 protein. This table holds over 200,000 distinct CDR3 sequences, over 9.5% found once. The material sequenced was memory T cells sorted from blood. The receptors stem from a man aged 50-59 years in good health.

The table lists this clonotype with a few counts. The chain employs TRBV2 and TRBJ1-2; possible D gene TRBD1, 5 bases. CDR3 size: 13 residues. V lost 2 bases and J lost 8, with 12 bases in between. Germline lookup yields CDR1 SNHLY and CDR2 FYNNEI. In nucleotides, the CDR3 is TGTGCCAGCAGTGAAAATCGGGGCTGGGGCTACACCTTC. Residues: CASSENRGWGYTF.

The chain combines TRBV15 with TRBJ2-2, with 7 nucleotides matching TRBD1. V trimming: 2 bases; J trimming: 0 bases; junction bases outside the gene matches: 3. Germline lookup yields CDR1 LNHNV and CDR2 YYDKDF (reference sequence). The CDR3 length is 16 residues. CDR3 DNA: TGTGCCACCAGCAGAACCGGGACAGCGAACACCGGGGAGCTGTTTTTT. This codes for CATSRTGTANTGELFF. The entire variable domain, with the rest obtained from reference TRBV15 and TRBJ2-2, is as follows: DAMVIQNPRYQVTQFGKPVTLSCSQTLNHNVMYWYQQKSSQAPKLLFHYYDKDFNNEADTPDNFQSRRPNTSFCFLDIRSPGLGDTAMYLCATSRTGTANTGELFFGEGSRLTVL.

This clonotype appeared many times. V gene TRBV20-1 combines with J gene TRBJ2-5; unclear D gene. Germline CDR1 reads DFQATT; CDR2 reads SNEGSKA (reference sequence). With 5 bases removed from V and 7 bases from J, the gap between germline ends came to 17 bases. The CDR3 is made up of 13 amino acids. The CDR3, as DNA: TGCAGTGCTCCATACCTGGATGGGATGACCCAGTACTTC. Encoded protein: CSAPYLDGMTQYF.

The V call is TRBV30, the J call TRBJ2-2, with D perhaps matching TRBD1 or TRBD2 (7 bases each). The V end was cut by 8 bases, the J end by 3 bases, with 19 bases between. The CDR3 contains 15 residues. Germline V CDR1 and CDR2: GTSNPN, SVGIG (reference sequence). In DNA, the CDR3 is TGTGCCCAAAAGGGGGGAGGGGGCTACACCGGGGAGCTGTTTTTT. Translated, it gives CAQKGGGGYTGELFF.

This clonotype was counted only a few times. The chain uses TRBV28 and TRBJ2-7, with 7 bases fitting TRBD1. J was trimmed by 2 bases and V by 8 bases; bases with no gene match: 15. CDR1 is MDHEN and CDR2 is SYDVKM in the germline V gene. This CDR3 region has 16 residues. In DNA form, the CDR3 reads TGTGCCAGCCGCCGTGGACAGGCTTTCAGAGCCTACGAGCAGTACTTC. Its translation is CASRRGQAFRAYEQYF.

The chain combines TRBV2 with TRBJ2-2, with D possibly being TRBD1 or TRBD2 (5 bases each). CDR3 length equals 18 residues. CDR1 and CDR2 (germline): SNHLY, FYNNEI. V lost 3 bases to trimming and J lost 0 bases, with 17 bases between them. CDR3 sequence reads: CASSEGWGWSANTGELFF. CDR3 sequence (DNA): TGTGCCAGCAGTGAGGGCTGGGGGTGGTCCGCGAACACCGGGGAGCTGTTTTTT. The complete variable domain, with remaining parts taken from reference TRBV2 and TRBJ2-2, reads EPEVTQTPSHQVTQMGQEVILRCVPISNHLYFYWYRQILGQKVEFLVSFYNNEISEKSEIFDDQFSVERPDGSNFTLKIRSTKLEDSAMYFCASSEGWGWSANTGELFFGEGSRLTVL.

This clonotype was seen at least ten times. V gene TRBV6-1 combines with J gene TRBJ2-1, with 11 nucleotides matching TRBD1. Per the germline V gene, CDR1 is MNHNS and CDR2 is SASEGT. Trimming at V came to 5 bases and at J to 12 bases, leaving 9 bases not matched to a gene. The CDR3 is made up of 14 amino acids. In DNA, the CDR3 is TGTGCCAGCAGTCGGACAGGGGGCGGTTCTTTGCAGTTCTTC. Its translation: CASSRTGGGSLQFF.

In DNA form, the CDR3 reads TGCAGTGCTAGAGATCCTACGAGGGAAGCTTTCTTT. Translation gives CSARDPTREAFF. The rearrangement joins TRBV20-1 to TRBJ1-1, with D unresolved. Between the trimmed V and J ends, which lost 0 bases and 8 bases, there was a span of 10 bases. The CDR3 is 12 residues long. Looked up from germline, CDR1 is DFQATT and CDR2 is SNEGSKA (reference sequence).

This clonotype occurred a few times. The chain is built from TRBV7-9 and TRBJ1-3; no firm D call. The CDR3 sequence is 15 residues long. Trimming took off 2 bases at V and 0 bases at J, with 8 bases between the two ends. Germline V gene sequence: CDR1 SEHNR, CDR2 FQNEAQ (reference sequence). For the CDR3, the DNA is TGTGCCAGCAGCTTAAACAGTTTCTCTGGAAACACCATATATTTT. Its translation is CASSLNSFSGNTIYF.

This clonotype was detected ten times or more. The V gene is TRBV14, the J gene TRBJ2-7; D unclear. This CDR3 comprises 14 residues. Germline V gives CDR1 SGHDN, CDR2 FVKESK. Deletions cut 1 base from V and 6 bases from J, with 13 bases between. CDR3 protein: CASSQAHGVSEQYF. The CDR3 DNA reads TGTGCCAGCAGCCAAGCTCATGGTGTAAGCGAGCAGTACTTC.

There are many counts of this clonotype. The gene calls are TRBV5-1 and TRBJ2-4, with D hard to call. From germline, CDR1 is SGHRS and CDR2 YFSETQ. The CDR3 extends over 15 amino acids. Trimming took 2 bases from V and 1 from J, leaving 10 bases between them. The CDR3 DNA sequence: TGCGCCAGCAGCTTATTTCCAGACGCCAAAAACATTCAGTACTTC. Its translation is CASSLFPDAKNIQYF. Full variable domain (outside the CDR3, taken from reference TRBV5-1 and TRBJ2-4): KAGVTQTPRYLIKTRGQQVTLSCSPISGHRSVSWYQQTPGQGLQFLFEYFSETQRNKGNFPGRFSGRQFSNSRSEMNVSTLELGDSALYLCASSLFPDAKNIQYFGAGTRLSVL.

The genes are TRBV5-1 and TRBJ2-5; 14 nucleotides line up with TRBD2. Germline V gene sequence: CDR1 SGHRS, CDR2 YFSETQ. The CDR3 has 16 residues. The ends lost 4 bases at V and 6 bases at J; junction bases unmatched: 8. The CDR3 reads CASSGAGTSGSKTQYF. CDR3 DNA: TGCGCCAGCAGCGGGGCCGGGACTAGCGGGAGCAAGACCCAGTACTTC.

There are a few counts of this clonotype. The chain joins TRBV2 to TRBJ1-1; D perhaps matches TRBD1 (6 bases). Germline V gene lookup returns CDR1 SNHLY and CDR2 FYNNEI. The V and J ends lost 8 bases and 0 bases respectively, with 16 bases between them. This CDR3 is built from 15 residues. Here the CDR3 DNA reads TGTGCCAGCCCGTCGACCGGGGGCTTGAACACTGAAGCTTTCTTT. It translates to CASPSTGGLNTEAFF.

Ten or more counts support this clonotype. This chain joins TRBV12-3 or TRBV12-4 and TRBJ1-4; D may be TRBD1 (5 bases). CDR3 length: 14 residues. With 3 bases removed from V and 10 bases from J, the gap between germline ends came to 15 bases. The chain's CDR3 is CASSLLRGFGKLFF. As DNA, the CDR3 is TGTGCCAGCAGTTTGCTAAGGGGCTTTGGAAAACTGTTTTTT.

In this sample, this clonotype turned up many times. This rearrangement joins TRBV20-1 to TRBJ2-7, with 8 bases identical to TRBD2. CDR1 and CDR2 from the germline V gene are DFQATT and SNEGSKA (reference sequence). The CDR3 length is 14 residues. Trimming at V came to 3 bases and at J to 4 bases, leaving 8 bases not matched to a gene. CDR3 nucleotides: TGCAGTGCTAGGGGCGGGGGGTCCCCATACGAGCAGTACTTC. This codes for CSARGGGSPYEQYF.

This sequence joins TRBV7-2 and TRBJ2-1; tentative D call: TRBD1 (5 bases). Germline V gives CDR1 SGHTA, CDR2 FQGNSA. Trimming removed 8 bases at V and 7 bases at J, with 18 bases between. The CDR3 loop spans 14 amino acids. The CDR3 DNA follows: TGTGCCAGCGGCAGGGTTTTCCCTCTGAATGAGCAGTTCTTC. It translates to CASGRVFPLNEQFF.

This clonotype was seen repeatedly, ten times or more. The J gene is TRBJ2-7, the V gene TRBV6-2 or TRBV6-3; a weak D match, TRBD1 (5 bases). Trimming cost V 2 bases and J 3 bases, with 8 bases left between them. The CDR3 runs 13 residues. Germline lookup yields CDR1 MNHEY and CDR2 SVGEGT. The CDR3 region has the DNA TGTGCCAGCAGTTACCAGGGAAACTACGAGCAGTACTTC. This sequence encodes CASSYQGNYEQYF.

This clonotype was seen ten or more times. The chain combines TRBV10-3 with TRBJ2-3; 7 bases agree with TRBD2. Germline CDR1 and CDR2: ENHRY and SYGVKD. The CDR3 length is 16 residues. The J segment lost 2 bases and the V segment lost 2 bases, leaving 7 bases of the junction unmatched. CDR3 amino acids: CAISEGGSVSTDTQYF. Here the CDR3 DNA reads TGTGCCATCAGTGAGGGCGGGAGTGTATCCACAGATACGCAGTATTTT.